One sample yielded the 2 T cell receptor beta chains listed below, sequenced in a study of T cell responses to AZD1222 COVID-19 vaccine. Profiling relied on immunoSEQ multiplex PCR, and the TCRdb table lists in-frame clones only, not all of them. The data show about 130,000 clones, about 80% seen once. This sample comprised peripheral blood, obtained on day 0 of AZD1222 vaccination. The receptors were gathered from an adult in good health.

The CDR3 region is CAISAGGTYNEQFF. Written as DNA, the CDR3 is TGTGCCATCAGTGCTGGGGGGACCTACAATGAGCAGTTCTTC. This rearrangement joins TRBV10-3 to TRBJ2-1; maybe TRBD2 (6 bases). The CDR3 sequence is 14 residues long. Trimming stripped 4 bases from V and 2 bases from J, with 9 bases between. Germline V gives CDR1 ENHRY, CDR2 SYGVKD.

This clone has only a few counts. The chain recombines TRBV5-4 with TRBJ2-1; D might be TRBD1 (5 bases). V lost 4 bases and J 7 bases, leaving 9 bases between the germline ends. Germline-derived CDR1 and CDR2 are SGHNT and YYREEE (reference sequence). CDR3 length: 12 residues. In DNA, the CDR3 is TGTGCCAGCAGCGTTAGACAGAATGAGCAGTTCTTC. This translates into CASSVRQNEQFF.